The next 6 T cell receptor beta chains were all read from a single sample in a study of T cells expressing NK-cell markers (dated by TCRdb to 2019 to 2021). The library was prepared using 5' RACE. Sequencer: Illumina HiSeq 2000. Each entry corresponds to one CDR3 protein sequence from reads that TCRdb reprocessed, and DNA is not given. The sample table on file contains roughly 150,000 distinct CDR3 sequences. 20% of the sample lies in the top ten. Sequenced material: blood T cells: a sorted CD56 or NKG2C T cell subset, CD4+ or CD8+ T cells, or bulk PBMC T cells (not recorded which). These receptors were collected from a man aged 18-75 years in good health.

The gene calls are TRBV6-5 and TRBJ2-7; TCRdb's assignment of TRBD2 cannot be checked, as there is no DNA. The CDR3 consists of 14 residues. Germline V CDR1 and CDR2: MNHEY, SVGAGI. CDR3 sequence reads: CASSYGGTSGEQYF.

The gene calls are TRBV7-9 and TRBJ1-2; TCRdb picks TRBD1, but there is no DNA to check that call. This CDR3 is 17 amino acids long. Germline V gives CDR1 SEHNR, CDR2 FQNEAQ (reference sequence). The CDR3 is CASSFPRDSNLPYGYTF. The full variable domain, its missing parts supplied by reference TRBV7-9 and TRBJ1-2, is DTGVSQNPRHKITKRGQNVTFRCDPISEHNRLYWYRQTLGQGPEFLTYFQNEAQLEKSRLLSDRFSAERPKGSFSTLEIQRTEQGDSAMYLCASSFPRDSNLPYGYTFGSGTRLTVV.

This chain links TRBV13 with TRBJ2-1; checking the TCRdb D call of TRBD1 is not possible without DNA. From germline, CDR1 is PRHDT and CDR2 FYEKMQ (reference sequence). This CDR3 spans 15 amino acids. CDR3 residues: CASSFYGGARNEQFF.

V usage is TRBV4-2 and J usage is TRBJ1-4; TCRdb's D call of TRBD1 is untestable without DNA. There are 15 residues in the CDR3. From germline, CDR1 is LGHNA and CDR2 YNFKEQ. The chain's CDR3 is CASSQDTGDRVKLFF.

This sequence joins TRBV29-1 and TRBJ2-7; TCRdb returns TRBD1, unconfirmable since there is no DNA. From germline, CDR1 is SQVTM and CDR2 ANQGSEA. There are 11 residues in the CDR3. The chain's CDR3 is CSVRQGWEQYF.

This chain uses TRBV20-1 with TRBJ2-1. Germline V gives CDR1 DFQATT, CDR2 SNEGSKA (reference sequence). The CDR3 sequence is 12 residues long. CDR3 amino acids: CSARAEAGEQFF.